This TCR beta chain emerged from a study of PD-1 blockade in classical Hodgkin lymphoma. Across the whole study: Patients were given intravenous nivolumab, 3 mg/kg, every 2 weeks. Study-level results: Those starting nivolumab under 1 year post-ASCT were excluded. For complete responders, baseline diversity was comparable to that of newly diagnosed patients. Reported baseline diversity: healthy donors highest, relapsed/refractory patients lowest.

Some clones are missing from TCRdb's copy, which holds only in-frame ones; the method was immunoSEQ multiplex PCR. Of about 97,000 clones in the sample, roughly 90% were seen once. Points on this clone: Its antigen is currently unknown.

The patients all showed relapse after autologous stem cell transplantation, while their brentuximab vedotin exposure varied. This clonotype was obtained from a human donor with classical Hodgkin lymphoma. The specimen comprised peripheral blood mononuclear cells (PBMCs), sampled before the second cycle of nivolumab.

The CDR3 DNA follows: TGTGCCAGCAGCTCTGGGACTAGCGGGGTGAGAGTTCTTTACAATGAGCAGTTCTTC. Protein sequence: CASSSGTSGVRVLYNEQFF. The V gene is TRBV7-2, the J gene TRBJ2-1, with 13 bases aligning to TRBD2. This CDR3 spans 19 amino acids. Per the germline V gene, CDR1 is SGHTA and CDR2 is FQGNSA. J gave up 4 bases and V 4 bases, and 13 bases lay outside the gene matches.